The 28 T cell receptor beta chains presented below share a single source sample, sequenced in a study of regulatory T cells. General study results and limits: Hydrophobic residues at CDR3 positions 6 and 7 were enriched in conventional CD4+ T cells of CD3G-deficient patients.

Their antigens are not known. The PCR used 52 TRBV and 13 TRBJ primers. Only in-frame clones appear in the TCRdb table, and some are missing; sequencing was by immunoSEQ multiplex PCR. The top ten clones hold about 2.4% of a sample with about 35,000 clones, 89% of them seen once. Material: conventional CD4+ T cells sorted from blood. The receptors shown here come from a person aged 18 to 29 with CD3G deficiency.

CDR3 residues: CASSPEPLSYEQYF. CDR3 coding DNA: TGCGCCAGCAGCCCCGAACCTCTCTCCTACGAGCAGTACTTC. V is TRBV4-1 and J is TRBJ2-7, with unresolved D. Germline lookup yields CDR1 MGHRA and CDR2 YSYEKL. Between the trimmed V and J ends, which lost 4 bases and 0 bases, there was a span of 10 bases. The CDR3 has 14 amino acids.

This rearrangement joins TRBV5-1 to TRBJ2-7, with D possibly being TRBD2 (5 bases). This CDR3 has 14 residues. Germline CDR1 is SGHRS and CDR2 is YFSETQ. V was trimmed by 5 bases and J by 5 bases, leaving 17 bases between them. CDR3 residues: CASRSRPGFDEQYF. The CDR3 DNA sequence: TGCGCCAGCAGATCCCGACCGGGATTCGACGAGCAGTACTTC.

V gene TRBV7-8 combines with J gene TRBJ1-6; D gene unclear. The CDR3 contains 17 residues. Trimming pared 1 base from V and 9 bases from J, leaving 19 bases between. CDR1 is SGHVS and CDR2 is FQNEAQ in the germline V gene. CDR3 in DNA: TGTGCCAGCAGCTTAGACGACGGAACCAGACTCGTTTCACCCCTCCACTTT. Its translation: CASSLDDGTRLVSPLHF.

The chain combines TRBV28 with TRBJ2-5, with D tentatively TRBD2 (6 bases). CDR1 is MDHEN, CDR2 SYDVKM, per germline. There are 14 residues in the CDR3. The V end was cut by 8 bases, the J end by 4 bases, with 17 bases between. The CDR3 protein is CASASGGPAETQYF. DNA for the CDR3: TGTGCCAGCGCAAGCGGAGGGCCCGCAGAGACCCAGTACTTC.

V gene TRBV28 combines with J gene TRBJ2-7; TRBD1 or TRBD2 may be the D gene (5 bases each). CDR1 is MDHEN and CDR2 is SYDVKM in the germline V gene. The CDR3 contains 15 residues. V lost 5 bases, J lost 6 bases, and 20 bases lay in between. As DNA, the CDR3 is TGTGCCAGCAGTCCACCAGCGACAATGGGGGTCGAGCAGTACTTC. This sequence encodes CASSPPATMGVEQYF.

This chain links TRBV11-3 with TRBJ2-7; 7 positions agree with TRBD1. This CDR3 comprises 15 residues. V lost 5 bases and J lost 2; bases outside the gene matches: 9. Germline lookup yields CDR1 SGHNT and CDR2 YENEEA. The CDR3 nucleotides read TGTGCCAGCAGCGTACAGGGGAGTCCCGCCTACGAGCAGTACTTC. It yields the protein CASSVQGSPAYEQYF. The full variable domain, in which reference TRBV11-3 and TRBJ2-7 provide the parts outside the CDR3, is EAGVVQSPRYKIIEKKQPVAFWCNPISGHNTLYWYLQNLGQGPELLIRYENEEAVDDSQLPKDRFSAERLKGVDSTLKIQPAELGDSAVYLCASSVQGSPAYEQYFGPGTRLTVT.

V usage is TRBV19 and J usage is TRBJ1-5; 8 bases are a match to TRBD1. The germline V gene has CDR1 LNHDA and CDR2 SQIVND (reference sequence). The CDR3 consists of 12 residues. J lost 11 bases, V lost 5 bases, and 5 bases had no gene match. CDR3 sequence reads: CASSFHRGTQHF. The DNA of the CDR3 is TGTGCCAGTAGTTTCCACAGGGGGACCCAGCATTTT.

This clone occurred once. The chain couples TRBV11-2 to TRBJ1-2, with D possibly matching TRBD1 (6 bases). The CDR3 runs 13 residues. CDR1 and CDR2 from the germline V gene are SGHAT and FQNNGV. V lost 5 bases and J 4 bases, leaving 11 bases between the germline ends. CDR3 protein: CASSVTGLYGYTF. DNA of the CDR3: TGTGCCAGCAGCGTTACAGGGCTCTATGGCTACACCTTC.

CDR3 protein: CASSDYAVRGTGELFF. The CDR3 DNA is TGTGCCAGCAGTGACTACGCGGTCAGGGGAACCGGGGAGCTGTTTTTT. V gene TRBV6-1 combines with J gene TRBJ2-2, with D possibly being TRBD1 (6 bases). The CDR3 is made up of 16 amino acids. From germline, CDR1 is MNHNS and CDR2 SASEGT. The V gene lost 3 bases and the J gene lost 5 bases, with 16 bases spanning the gap.

The chain couples TRBV7-9 to TRBJ2-3, with TRBD1 matching 7 bases. This CDR3 has 13 amino acids. Germline CDR1 and CDR2: SEHNR and FQNEAQ (reference sequence). V lost 1 base to trimming and J lost 5 bases; unmatched junction nucleotides: 0. CDR3 region: CASSLGQGDTQYF. The CDR3 DNA sequence: TGTGCCAGCAGCTTAGGACAGGGAGATACGCAGTATTTT.

The genes are TRBV19 and TRBJ2-1; D may be TRBD1 (5 bases). CDR1 and CDR2 from the germline V gene are LNHDA and SQIVND (reference sequence). Trimming removed 3 bases at V and 8 bases at J, with 14 bases between. The CDR3 has 14 residues. The CDR3 sequence: CASSMGRVADEQFF. The CDR3 nucleotides read TGTGCCAGTAGTATGGGCAGGGTAGCTGATGAGCAGTTCTTC.

The rearrangement links TRBV18 to TRBJ1-2; tentative D call: TRBD1 (6 bases). The CDR3 runs to 13 residues. Germline V gene sequence: CDR1 KGHSH, CDR2 LQKENI. The V gene lost 5 bases and the J gene lost 6 bases, with 13 bases spanning the gap. CDR3 residues: CASSGLRTDGYTF. The CDR3 bases are TGTGCCAGCTCAGGGCTTCGGACAGATGGCTACACCTTC.

The chain uses TRBV5-1 and TRBJ1-1; 9 bases line up with TRBD1. This CDR3 comprises 15 residues. V shed 3 bases and J 4 bases; nucleotides not matched to a gene: 7. Germline values: CDR1 SGHRS, CDR2 YFSETQ. The CDR3 protein is CASSSGTGSGTEAFF. Here the CDR3 DNA reads TGCGCCAGCAGCTCCGGGACAGGGTCTGGCACTGAAGCTTTCTTT.

This rearrangement joins TRBV6-6 to TRBJ2-2, with TRBD1 identical over 9 bases. The germline gives CDR1 MNHNY, CDR2 SVGAGI (reference sequence). The CDR3 contains 15 residues. Germline trimming cut 5 bases from V and 12 bases from J; bases unmatched to any gene: 13. CDR3 residues: CASSPGQGILEKLFF. The CDR3 DNA is TGTGCCAGCAGTCCGGGACAGGGTATATTAGAAAAGCTGTTTTTT.

The J gene is TRBJ2-4, the V gene TRBV28; D is perhaps TRBD1 or TRBD2 (5 bases each). Trimming stripped 5 bases from V and 9 bases from J, with 17 bases between. The CDR3 has 14 residues. The germline gives CDR1 MDHEN, CDR2 SYDVKM. The CDR3 DNA is TGTGCCAGCAGTCCGCTCGCTAGCCAGGGCATTCAGTACTTC. Protein: CASSPLASQGIQYF.

This clone was seen a handful of times. The chain is built from TRBV6-6 and TRBJ2-5; D remains unclear. The germline CDR1 and CDR2 sequences are MNHNY and SVGAGI (reference sequence). Trimming pared 2 bases from V and 2 bases from J, leaving 6 bases between. The CDR3 has 13 residues. The CDR3 spells CASSYRVQETQYF. The CDR3 nucleotides are TGTGCCAGCAGTTACAGAGTTCAAGAGACCCAGTACTTC.

The J gene is TRBJ2-7, the V gene TRBV11-1; no reliable D call. V was cut by 3 bases and J by 3 bases, with 9 bases left in between. The CDR3 length is 13 residues. CDR1 is SGHAT and CDR2 is FQDESV in the germline V gene (reference sequence). The CDR3: CASSFSLDYEQYF. The CDR3 nucleotides read TGTGCCAGCAGCTTCAGTTTGGACTACGAGCAGTACTTC.

The rearrangement links TRBV6-1 to TRBJ2-5; possibly TRBD2 for D (6 bases). V was shortened by 2 bases and J by 5 bases, with 27 bases between the two germline ends. This CDR3 has 19 residues. In germline, CDR1 is MNHNS, CDR2 SASEGT. CDR3 sequence reads: CASSEQRWGGPIGGETQYF. For the CDR3, the DNA is TGTGCCAGCAGTGAACAGCGTTGGGGAGGTCCCATCGGGGGTGAGACCCAGTACTTC.

The chain carries TRBV5-1 and TRBJ2-1; D not certain. V gave up 3 bases and J gave up 15 bases, with 22 bases separating them. CDR1 and CDR2 from the germline V gene are SGHRS and YFSETQ. The CDR3 extends over 14 amino acids. This CDR3 is CASSSTDERPLGFF. The CDR3 DNA reads as TGCGCCAGCAGCTCGACCGACGAACGCCCCCTGGGGTTCTTC.

This clone is a singleton in its sample. The chain has TRBV19 and TRBJ2-1; D remains unclear. The germline CDR1 and CDR2 sequences are LNHDA and SQIVND (reference sequence). Trimming shortened V by 3 bases and J by 1 base, and 10 bases separated the two germline ends. This CDR3 has 15 residues. The CDR3 nucleotides read TGTGCCAGTAGTATTCGGGCCTTTTCCTACAATGAGCAGTTCTTC. This gives the protein CASSIRAFSYNEQFF.

The V gene is TRBV28, the J gene TRBJ1-5; possible D gene TRBD1, 6 bases. The CDR3 extends over 13 amino acids. Germline CDR1 and CDR2: MDHEN and SYDVKM. Trimming stripped 9 bases from V and 6 bases from J, with 15 bases between. The chain's CDR3 is CASGGARGQPQHF. The CDR3 coding sequence is TGTGCCAGTGGGGGGGCGCGCGGTCAGCCCCAGCATTTT.

The V gene is TRBV28, the J gene TRBJ2-5; D perhaps matches TRBD1 (5 bases). Per germline, CDR1 MDHEN and CDR2 SYDVKM. This CDR3 is 12 amino acids long. Between the trimmed V and J ends, which lost 6 bases and 8 bases, there was a span of 13 bases. The CDR3 here is CASRGDWGTQYF. For the CDR3, the DNA is TGTGCCAGCAGGGGCGACTGGGGCACCCAGTACTTC.

This clone turned up a few times. The chain links TRBV28 to TRBJ1-2; maybe TRBD1 (5 bases). This CDR3 region has 15 residues. The V gene's germline CDR1 is MDHEN and CDR2 SYDVKM. Trimming left V 6 bases short and J 1 base short, with 15 bases between. The CDR3 here is CASSKRPGSNYGYTF. For the CDR3, the DNA is TGTGCCAGCAGCAAACGACCAGGGAGTAACTATGGCTACACCTTC.

The V call is TRBV28, the J call TRBJ1-4, with D perhaps matching TRBD1 (6 bases). Trimming left V 5 bases short and J 5 bases short, with 15 bases between. This CDR3 contains 15 residues. Germline V gene lookup returns CDR1 MDHEN and CDR2 SYDVKM. The CDR3 DNA reads TGTGCCAGCAGTGGGATGGACAGCTTCAATGAAAAACTGTTTTTT. The encoded protein is CASSGMDSFNEKLFF.

This rearrangement joins TRBV7-2 to TRBJ2-4; 9 bases fit TRBD1. The V and J ends lost 1 base and 8 bases, in that order; junction bases with no gene match: 6. Germline CDR1 SGHTA, CDR2 FQGNSA. The CDR3 runs 15 residues. Here the CDR3 reads CASSLGGDRADIQYF. The CDR3 DNA sequence: TGTGCCAGCAGCTTAGGGGGGGACAGGGCGGACATTCAGTACTTC.

The chain recombines TRBV28 with TRBJ2-7; D may match TRBD1 or TRBD2 (5 bases each). The CDR3 sequence is 16 residues long. In germline, CDR1 is MDHEN, CDR2 SYDVKM. Trimming cost V 6 bases and J 0 bases, with 18 bases left between them. CDR3 amino acids: CASRPAGTPSSYEQYF. CDR3 sequence (DNA): TGTGCCAGCAGGCCCGCCGGGACCCCTAGCTCCTACGAGCAGTACTTC.

The chain employs TRBV5-1 and TRBJ1-1; D uncertain. Trimming shortened V by 0 bases and J by 1 base, and 10 bases separated the two germline ends. The CDR3 sequence is 15 residues long. Germline V gives CDR1 SGHRS, CDR2 YFSETQ. CDR3: CASSLGQRQNTEAFF. The CDR3, as DNA: TGCGCCAGCAGCTTGGGGCAGAGACAGAACACTGAAGCTTTCTTT.

This chain connects TRBV28 to TRBJ1-2; D remains ambiguous. The CDR3 is 13 residues long. CDR1 MDHEN and CDR2 SYDVKM come from the germline V gene. With 3 bases removed from V and 13 bases from J, the gap between germline ends came to 18 bases. CDR3 nucleotide sequence: TGTGCCAGCAGTTTGGGCCCTGAGCAGCCCGGCACCTTC. Protein: CASSLGPEQPGTF.